This T cell receptor beta chain derives from a study of regulatory T cells in long-lasting Graves disease. About the study: Antithyroid drugs had been taken under 3 months by newly diagnosed Graves' patients.

Losses at the gene ends were 3 bases for V and 5 bases for J; bases not matched to a gene: 9. Germline V lookup: CDR1 SEHNR, CDR2 FQNEAQ (reference sequence). The CDR3 is made up of 16 amino acids. In this sample, this clonotype turned up many times. Time point noted: newly diagnosed GD, antithyroid drugs for less than 3 months. Preparation of the TCR library used RNA extracted from PBMCs. Under American Thyroid Association guidelines, Graves' disease was diagnosed. Researchers made TCR beta libraries by using iRepertoire HTBI primers and running Arm-PCR on CDR3 regions. Original processing notes: Sample data revealed approximately 62 TRBV and under 15 TRBJ segments. One entry per CDR3 protein results from TCRdb running MiXCR on the multiplex PCR reads. TCRdb, not the original authors, processed these V and J calls. The sample contains roughly 380,000 distinct CDR3 sequences, about 14% of which appear only once.

Sequences were derived from peripheral blood mononuclear cells (PBMCs), sampled at new diagnosis, from a patient treated with antithyroid drugs. The clonotype was recovered from a female donor with Graves disease. The chain joins TRBV7-9 to TRBJ2-5; 10 bases are shared with TRBD2. In nucleotides, the CDR3 is TGTGCCAGCAGCTTGATCAGCGGGGGGGCTCAGGAGACCCAGTACTTC. Translated: CASSLISGGAQETQYF.